This TCR beta chain was sequenced in a study of blood T cell repertoires in COVID-19. About the study: Some COVID-19 samples were acute and others convalescent; all came from the United States, Italy and Spain.

While infection was still active, Seattle patients were enrolled and then followed longitudinally. The authors' processing: Estimation of nucleated cell counts relied on the amplification of reference gene primers. Measured with immunoSEQ multiplex PCR; TCRdb has only the in-frame clones, and not every one. The DNA gave D and trimming, while V, J and clone size come from that table. The top ten hold about 2.1% of the sample, which has tens of thousands of clones, over 60% seen once. Trimming cost V 4 bases and J 8 bases; bases outside gene matches: 7. Germline lookup yields CDR1 MNHEY and CDR2 SVGAGI. The CDR3 is made up of 13 amino acids.

The V call is TRBV6-5, the J call TRBJ1-2; TRBD1 matches at 7 bases. The sequencing sample was made of peripheral blood. The receptor comes from a man aged 65 to 79 with COVID-19, enrolled during active disease. CDR3 nucleotides: TGTGCCAGCAGTTCCACAGGGGCGAACGGCTACACCTTC. It yields the protein CASSSTGANGYTF.